This TCR beta chain was observed in a study of chemoradiotherapy in HPV16-positive cancers. Study as a whole: Two HPV16-positive patients' cells yielded candidate HPV-specific clones and common motifs.

This table comes from immunoSEQ multiplex PCR, and its TCRdb copy is limited to in-frame clones, with some not included. The sample includes some 30,000 clones, about 88% seen only once; the top ten take around 2.3%. There are 18 residues in the CDR3. The ends lost 4 bases at V and 4 bases at J; junction bases unmatched: 13. Germline CDR1 is KGHSH and CDR2 is LQKENI. V usage is TRBV18 and J usage is TRBJ2-3, with 11 bases fitting TRBD1. Here the sequenced sample was blood, taken from a patient who underwent chemoradiotherapy. This sequence originates from a human donor with HPV-associated anogenital cancer. CDR3 bases: TGTGCCAGCTCACTATTTGAGACAGGACAGGGGGCGCCAGATACGCAGTATTTT. This translates into CASSLFETGQGAPDTQYF.